The 10 T cell receptor beta chains in this list originate from one sample, sequenced in a study of T cell clonality in common variable immunodeficiency. The study, taken as a whole, reports: Fewer deletions and N-nucleotide insertions were reportedly seen in common variable immunodeficiency TCR beta sequences.

The method was immunoSEQ multiplex PCR; TCRdb's version includes in-frame clones alone and lacks a portion of them. This repertoire holds 25,000 to 35,000 clones, and none appear only once. Which antigens these TCRs recognize remains unknown. Material: peripheral blood mononuclear cells. These receptors were collected from a human donor with common variable immunodeficiency.

This clone was seen a handful of times. The read finishes 3 residues shy of the CDR3 end, and the germline J gene is used to complete it. The genes are TRBV7-9 and TRBJ2-2; 10 bases match TRBD1. V lost 5 bases, J lost 5 bases, and 5 bases stayed unmatched. The CDR3 consists of 15 residues. Germline lookup yields CDR1 SEHNR and CDR2 FQNEAQ (reference sequence). The CDR3 bases that were read are TGTGCCAGCAGCGGGACAGGGGATGGGACCGGGGAG. Protein: CASSGTGDGTGE. The full CDR3 reads CASSGTGDGTGELFF.

The CDR3 region is CACQGVRTEAFF. Partial CDR3 DNA: TGTGCCTGCCAGGGGGTTCGGACTGAA. The chain has TRBV30 and TRBJ1-1, with 7 positions matching TRBD1. Coverage ceases 3 residues before the CDR3 finishes, and the germline J gene fills in the end. The CDR3 length is 12 residues. The V gene end was trimmed by 6 bases and the J gene end by 5 bases; junction bases not matched to a gene: 6. Germline V gene data show CDR1 as GTSNPN and CDR2 as SVGIG (reference sequence).

Turning to this clone: Read coverage stops 3 residues before the CDR3 terminus; the germline J gene supplies the remainder. The chain has TRBV10-2 and TRBJ1-1; maybe TRBD1 (5 bases). Trimming left V 6 bases short and J 4 bases short, with 12 bases between. The germline gives CDR1 WSHSY, CDR2 SAAADI. The CDR3 has 13 residues. CDR3 residues: CASSPPGGTEAFF. CDR3 DNA (partial): TGCGCCAGCAGCCCTCCGGGGGGCACTGAA.

On this clone: The CDR3 is cut off 3 residues early in the read; its end comes from the germline J gene. J is TRBJ2-1 and V is TRBV5-7; D is unclear. TRBV5-7 is annotated as an ORF whose role is uncertain. The V gene lost 0 bases and the J gene lost 5 bases, with 9 bases spanning the gap. This CDR3 contains 14 residues. The CDR3 spells CASSLGHRNNEQFF. The covered CDR3 bases are TGTGCCAGCAGCTTGGGGCACAGAAACAATGAG.

This clone was seen more than once but under ten times. The read terminates 3 residues before the CDR3 end, so the remaining end is supplied by the germline J gene. The chain has TRBV11-2 and TRBJ2-3; D is possibly TRBD2 (6 bases). This CDR3 is 14 amino acids long. V was shortened by 2 bases and J by 1 base, with 7 bases between the two germline ends. Germline V gene sequence: CDR1 SGHAT, CDR2 FQNNGV. The CDR3 loop reads CASSLTGGTDTQYF. The covered CDR3 bases are TGTGCCAGCAGCTTAACGGGGGGCACAGATACG.

The CDR3 protein is CASSVISGGPSTDTQYF. The DNA read from the CDR3 is TGTGCCAGTAGTGTAATTAGCGGGGGGCCTAGCACAGATACG. The V and J genes are TRBV19 and TRBJ2-3; 10 positions agree with TRBD2. The sequence runs out 3 residues before the end of the CDR3; the remainder is reconstructed from the germline J gene. CDR3 size: 17 residues. The J segment lost 0 bases and the V segment lost 5 bases, leaving 8 bases of the junction unmatched. The germline gives CDR1 LNHDA, CDR2 SQIVND (reference sequence).

As for this clone: The sequenced fragment ends 3 residues before the CDR3 boundary, so the rest is inferred from the germline J gene. V usage is TRBV30 and J usage is TRBJ1-6, with a tentative D call TRBD1 (6 bases). There are 16 residues in the CDR3. Germline CDR1 and CDR2: GTSNPN and SVGIG (reference sequence). V was clipped by 0 bases and J by 6 bases, with 15 bases between them. CDR3 DNA, as far as it was read: TGTGCCTGGAGTGTTGTTAGGGGGTGGTCTAATTCACCC. Amino acids: CAWSVVRGWSNSP. The CDR3 in its entirety is CAWSVVRGWSNSPLHF. Full variable domain (missing parts from reference TRBV30 and TRBJ1-6): SQTIHQWPATLVQPVGSPLSLECTVEGTSNPNLYWYRQAAGRGLQLLFYSVGIGQISSEVPQNLSASRPQDRQFILSSKKLLLSDSGFYLCAWSVVRGWSNSPLHFGNGTRLTVT.

There are a few counts of this clone. The read gets to within 3 residues of the CDR3 end, and the germline J gene fills in the rest. The chain joins TRBV5-1 to TRBJ2-7; TRBD1 matches at 8 bases. The germline gives CDR1 SGHRS, CDR2 YFSETQ. CDR3 length: 14 amino acids. Trimming removed 4 bases from V and 5 bases from J; junction bases left unmatched: 8. Partial CDR3 DNA: TGCGCCAGCAGCGGAGGACAGGGTAGGAACGAG. This sequence encodes CASSGGQGRNE. In full, the CDR3 is CASSGGQGRNEQYF.

This clone was seen a few times. The CDR3 end is not reached by the read, which stops 3 residues before it; the germline J gene fills it in. J is TRBJ2-2 and V is TRBV7-9; 7 bases fit TRBD1. This CDR3 has 15 amino acids. The V and J ends lost 6 bases and 0 bases, in that order; junction bases with no gene match: 4. Germline CDR1 is SEHNR and CDR2 is FQNEAQ (reference sequence). CDR3 protein: CASRGTDSNTGELFF. Incomplete CDR3 DNA: TGTGCCAGCAGAGGGACAGACTCGAACACCGGGGAG.

Turning to this clone: Sequencing ends 3 residues short of the CDR3 end; the germline J gene provides the rest. The rearrangement links TRBV7-2 to TRBJ2-5; D gene uncertain. The V end was cut by 2 bases, the J end by 5 bases, with 9 bases between. Germline-derived CDR1 and CDR2 are SGHTA and FQGNSA. The CDR3 spans 13 residues. The part of the CDR3 DNA that was read is TGTGCCAGCAGCTTAAAGATCCGGGAGACC. Translating gives CASSLKIRET. The entire CDR3 protein reads CASSLKIRETQYF.